These 4 T cell receptor beta chains originate from one sample sequenced in a study of CD8 T cells in ankylosing spondylitis. TCRdb reprocessed the 5' RACE reads with MiXCR, giving one entry per CDR3 protein. The top ten hold roughly 13% of the sample, which has about 360,000 distinct CDR3 sequences, roughly 20% seen once. Sequencing was done on a sample of blood, either unsorted or a sorted T cell fraction (not recorded which). Receptors were obtained from a male donor with ankylosing spondylitis or in good health (not recorded which).

This clonotype occurred a few times. This sequence joins TRBV6-5 and TRBJ1-5; D possibly corresponds to TRBD1 (5 bases). The V and J ends lost 2 bases and 1 base respectively, with 12 bases between them. Germline V gene data show CDR1 as MNHEY and CDR2 as SVGAGI. This CDR3 comprises 16 residues. CDR3 loop: CASSYGAPWSNQPQHF. As DNA, the CDR3 is TGTGCCAGCAGTTACGGGGCGCCATGGAGCAATCAGCCCCAGCATTTT.

V usage is TRBV29-1 and J usage is TRBJ2-7, with unresolved D. Germline loops: CDR1 SQVTM, CDR2 ANQGSEA. V was pared by 3 bases and J by 0 bases, with 6 bases between. The CDR3 totals 12 residues. The CDR3 region is CSVEIPSYEQYF. The CDR3 region has the DNA TGCAGCGTTGAGATCCCCTCCTACGAGCAGTACTTC.

This clonotype was found many times. This chain connects TRBV5-1 to TRBJ2-1; 13 nucleotides align to TRBD2. V trimming: 4 bases; J trimming: 4 bases; junction bases outside the gene matches: 5. The germline V gene encodes CDR1 SGHRS and CDR2 YFSETQ. This CDR3 has 16 amino acids. CDR3 loop: CASSVTGLAGYNEQFF. The CDR3 DNA is TGCGCCAGCAGCGTAACGGGACTAGCGGGGTACAATGAGCAGTTCTTC.

This chain joins TRBV6-2 or TRBV6-3 and TRBJ2-7; TRBD2 aligns across 10 bases. The CDR3 runs to 20 residues. Germline V gene data show CDR1 as MNHEY and CDR2 as SVGEGT. V was clipped by 4 bases and J by 4 bases; unmatched bases: 22. The CDR3 sequence is CASSSRAGGPSEEWAYEQYF. CDR3 sequence (DNA): TGTGCCAGCAGTTCCAGAGCGGGGGGGCCAAGTGAAGAGTGGGCTTACGAGCAGTACTTC.